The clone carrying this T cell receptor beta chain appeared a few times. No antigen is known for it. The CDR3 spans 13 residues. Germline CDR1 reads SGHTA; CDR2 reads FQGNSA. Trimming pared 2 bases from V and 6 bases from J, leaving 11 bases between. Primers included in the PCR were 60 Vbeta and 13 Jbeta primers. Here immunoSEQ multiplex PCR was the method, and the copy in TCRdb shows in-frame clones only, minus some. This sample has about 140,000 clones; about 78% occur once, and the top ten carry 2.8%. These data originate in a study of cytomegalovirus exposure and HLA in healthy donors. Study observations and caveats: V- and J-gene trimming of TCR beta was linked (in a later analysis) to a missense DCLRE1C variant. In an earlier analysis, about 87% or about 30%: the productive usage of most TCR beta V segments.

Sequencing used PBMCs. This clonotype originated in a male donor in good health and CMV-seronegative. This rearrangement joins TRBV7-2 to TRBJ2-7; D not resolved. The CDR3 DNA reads TGTGCCAGCAGCTTAAGAGGTATCGCCGAGCAGTACTTC. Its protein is CASSLRGIAEQYF.